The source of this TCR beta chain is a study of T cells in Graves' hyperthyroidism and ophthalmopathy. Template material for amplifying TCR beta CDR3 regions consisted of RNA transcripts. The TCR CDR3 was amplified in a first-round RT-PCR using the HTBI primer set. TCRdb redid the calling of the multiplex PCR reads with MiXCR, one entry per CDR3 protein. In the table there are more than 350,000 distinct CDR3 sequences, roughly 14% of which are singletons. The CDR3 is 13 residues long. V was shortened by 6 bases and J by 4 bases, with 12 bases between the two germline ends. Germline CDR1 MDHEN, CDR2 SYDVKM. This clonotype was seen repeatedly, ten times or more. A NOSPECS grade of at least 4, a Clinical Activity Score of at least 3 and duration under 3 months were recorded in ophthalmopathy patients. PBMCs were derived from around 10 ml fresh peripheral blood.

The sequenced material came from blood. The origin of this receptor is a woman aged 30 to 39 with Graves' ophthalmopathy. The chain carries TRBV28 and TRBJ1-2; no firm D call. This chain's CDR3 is CASSPSQAYGYTF. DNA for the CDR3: TGTGCCAGCAGCCCCTCGCAGGCCTATGGCTACACCTTC.